A single sample gave rise to the 15 T cell receptor beta chains below, sequenced in a study of blood T cells in healthy people across ages. The second PCR ran roughly 7 to 12 cycles with a sample-barcoded 5' primer and J-beta primers. In TCRdb, the 5' RACE reads were re-called with MiXCR into one record per CDR3 protein. The sample has 800,000 to 1,000,000 distinct CDR3 sequences; 48% are singletons. The sequenced sample consisted of blood. The receptors shown here come from a young man in good health.

The chain is built from TRBV4-3 and TRBJ2-7, with TRBD1 identical over 7 bases. This CDR3 has 16 amino acids. CDR1 LGHNA and CDR2 YSLEER come from the germline V gene. V trimming: 0 bases; J trimming: 7 bases; junction bases outside the gene matches: 12. CDR3 nucleotides: TGCGCCAGCAGCCAAGATAAGGGACAGCCCGCGGAGGAGCAGTACTTC. As protein: CASSQDKGQPAEEQYF.

The chain joins TRBV20-1 to TRBJ1-5, with D tentatively TRBD1 (6 bases). This CDR3 comprises 16 residues. With 3 bases removed from V and 4 bases from J, the gap between germline ends came to 19 bases. The germline CDR1 and CDR2 sequences are DFQATT and SNEGSKA (reference sequence). The CDR3 DNA sequence: TGCAGTGCTAGGGCCGGGCAGGGGAACGTGAATCAGCCCCAGCATTTT. It specifies CSARAGQGNVNQPQHF.

The genes are TRBV30 and TRBJ1-1; possible D gene TRBD1, 5 bases. Germline V gene lookup returns CDR1 GTSNPN and CDR2 SVGIG (reference sequence). The CDR3 extends over 14 amino acids. The V gene lost 1 base and the J gene lost 0 bases, with 9 bases spanning the gap. The CDR3 region is CAWSAAGMNTEAFF. For the CDR3, the DNA is TGTGCCTGGAGTGCCGCAGGGATGAACACTGAAGCTTTCTTT.

Notes on this clonotype: Just one base apart from a much larger clone, this may be a read error. The V gene is TRBV3-1, the J gene TRBJ1-2; D may be TRBD1 (6 bases). This CDR3 is built from 13 residues. The germline gives CDR1 LGHDT, CDR2 YNNKEL (reference sequence). The CDR3 coding sequence is TGTGCCAGCAGCCGAGGACAGAACTATGGCCACACCTTC. Its translation is CASSRGQNYGHTF.

This rearrangement joins TRBV21-1 to TRBJ1-2; the listed D gene, TRBD1, was not tested against the DNA. TRBV21-1 is tagged as a pseudogene. The CDR3 totals 18 residues. Written as DNA, the CDR3 is TGTGCCAGCAGACTCGCGGGACACTACCCAAGCGAGAACTATGGCTACACCTTC. Translated, it gives CASRLAGHYPSENYGYTF.

J is TRBJ1-4 and V is TRBV30; maybe TRBD1 (5 bases). V was trimmed by 1 base and J by 5 bases, leaving 14 bases between them. The V gene's germline CDR1 is GTSNPN and CDR2 SVGIG (reference sequence). The CDR3 sequence is 15 residues long. CDR3 DNA: TGTGCCTGGAGTGGGAGCCCGGGACCGAATGAAAAACTGTTTTTT. Translated, it gives CAWSGSPGPNEKLFF.

In its sample, this clonotype was seen a few times. The genes are TRBV20-1 and TRBJ1-4; a weak D match, TRBD1 (5 bases). CDR3 size: 17 residues. V dropped 0 bases and J dropped 5 bases, with 19 bases sitting between them. CDR1 DFQATT and CDR2 SNEGSKA come from the germline V gene (reference sequence). The CDR3 DNA is TGCAGTGCTAGAGATCAAGGAAGGGACTCCACGAATGAAAAACTGTTTTTT. Translating gives CSARDQGRDSTNEKLFF.

The chain uses TRBV27 and TRBJ2-6; D not certain. The germline V and J ends were trimmed by 3 bases and 1 base, with 7 bases remaining between them. The CDR3 loop spans 15 amino acids. CDR1 is MNHEY and CDR2 is SMNVEV in the germline V gene (reference sequence). CDR3 nucleotides: TGTGCCAGCAGTTTTTCCCGTTCTGGGGCCAACGTCCTGACTTTC. Its protein is CASSFSRSGANVLTF.

The V and J genes are TRBV3-1 and TRBJ1-2, with 8 positions matching TRBD1. The junction had 10 bases not matched to a gene; V was cut back by 5 bases and J by 8 bases. The length of the CDR3 is 14 residues. The germline V gene has CDR1 LGHDT and CDR2 YNNKEL (reference sequence). The CDR3 DNA follows: TGTGCCAGCAGCGGCCTGGGACAGGCGGCGGGCTACACCTTC. Protein: CASSGLGQAAGYTF.

This rearrangement joins TRBV29-1 to TRBJ2-7; 13 bases fit TRBD2. The CDR3 loop spans 16 amino acids. V shed 0 bases and J 4 bases; nucleotides not matched to a gene: 6. CDR1 and CDR2 (germline): SQVTM, ANQGSEA. The CDR3 DNA sequence: TGCAGCGTTGAAGATGGTGGGACTAGCGGGGTGTACGAGCAGTACTTC. It codes for CSVEDGGTSGVYEQYF.

This clonotype was observed a few times. The chain employs TRBV12-3 or TRBV12-4 and TRBJ2-7; no clear D gene. The V and J ends lost 6 bases and 0 bases respectively, with 12 bases between them. There are 14 residues in the CDR3. The CDR3 here is CASSPSQVSYEQYF. The CDR3 DNA sequence: TGTGCCAGCAGCCCCTCCCAGGTCTCCTACGAGCAGTACTTC.

This clonotype was recorded a few times. The V gene is TRBV7-2, the J gene TRBJ2-3, with TRBD2 matching over 8 bases. This CDR3 region has 14 residues. The V and J ends lost 5 bases and 5 bases, in that order; junction bases with no gene match: 6. CDR1 and CDR2 from the germline V gene are SGHTA and FQGNSA. CDR3 protein: CASSPGLAEDTQYF. The CDR3 coding sequence is TGTGCCAGCAGCCCCGGACTAGCCGAAGATACGCAGTATTTT. Combining the CDR3 with reference TRBV7-2 and TRBJ2-3 gives the whole variable domain GAGVSQSPSNKVTEKGKDVELRCDPISGHTALYWYRQSLGQGLEFLIYFQGNSAPDKSGLPSDRFSAERTGGSVSTLTIQRTQQEDSAVYLCASSPGLAEDTQYFGPGTRLTVL.

In its sample, this clonotype was seen many times. This rearrangement joins TRBV6-1 to TRBJ1-6, with D uncertain. The V gene's germline CDR1 is MNHNS and CDR2 SASEGT. V lost 2 bases to trimming and J lost 7 bases, with 9 bases between them. The CDR3 sequence is 14 residues long. For the CDR3, the DNA is TGTGCCAGCAGTGAACTGCCCGAGAATTCACCCCTCCACTTT. It yields the protein CASSELPENSPLHF.

This clonotype was counted only a few times. The chain is built from TRBV27 and TRBJ2-7; 7 nucleotides align to TRBD1. The germline V gene encodes CDR1 MNHEY and CDR2 SMNVEV (reference sequence). V was pared by 5 bases and J by 0 bases, with 4 bases of the junction left unmatched. The length of the CDR3 is 14 residues. The CDR3 coding sequence is TGTGCCAGCAGTACGGACAGGCGCTCCTACGAGCAGTACTTC. As protein: CASSTDRRSYEQYF.

This clonotype was detected a few times. V usage is TRBV11-2 and J usage is TRBJ2-1, with 12 nucleotides matching TRBD2. Germline V gives CDR1 SGHAT, CDR2 FQNNGV. V was pared by 4 bases and J by 13 bases, with 11 bases of the junction left unmatched. The CDR3 has 15 amino acids. The CDR3 coding sequence is TGTGCCAGCAGCTCTGGACTAGCGGGGACAGAAAAACAGTTCTTC. This sequence encodes CASSSGLAGTEKQFF.